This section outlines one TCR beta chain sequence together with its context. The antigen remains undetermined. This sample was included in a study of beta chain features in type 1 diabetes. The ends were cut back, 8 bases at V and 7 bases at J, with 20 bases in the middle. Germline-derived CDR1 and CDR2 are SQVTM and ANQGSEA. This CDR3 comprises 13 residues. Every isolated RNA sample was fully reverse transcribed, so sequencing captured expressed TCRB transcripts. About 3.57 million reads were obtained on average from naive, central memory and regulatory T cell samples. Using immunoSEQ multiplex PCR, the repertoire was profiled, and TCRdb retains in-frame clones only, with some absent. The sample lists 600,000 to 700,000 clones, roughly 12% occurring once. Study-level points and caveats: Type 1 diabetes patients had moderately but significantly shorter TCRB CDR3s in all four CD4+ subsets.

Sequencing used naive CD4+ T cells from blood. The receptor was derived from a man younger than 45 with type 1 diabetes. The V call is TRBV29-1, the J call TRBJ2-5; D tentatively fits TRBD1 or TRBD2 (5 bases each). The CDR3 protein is CSPRDGIDGTQYF. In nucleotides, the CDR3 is TGCAGCCCCCGGGACGGAATCGATGGGACCCAGTACTTC.